This TCR beta chain emerged from a study of blood T cell repertoires in COVID-19. In the study overall: PBMCs, B-cell-depleted T cells, or T cells were the source of the cDNA or gDNA that made up the material.

The protocol was immunoSEQ multiplex PCR, while the TCRdb copy is restricted to in-frame clones and leaves out a portion. In the table there are 360,000 or so clones, about nine tenths of which are singletons. Researchers sorted participants into cohorts using their self-reported clinical history. Before they entered the study, exposed participants had met a COVID-19 case within 2 weeks. Per germline, CDR1 SGHVS and CDR2 FNYEAQ. Trimming took 3 bases from V and 4 from J, leaving 12 bases between them. The CDR3 runs to 15 residues. This clonotype was sampled from a woman aged 25-40 years who had been exposed to COVID-19. This chain joins TRBV7-6 and TRBJ2-2; D is unresolved. The specimen was PBMCs or T cells enriched from blood (not recorded which). CDR3 nucleotides: TGTGCCAGCAGCTTCCTGGGCAGAATCACCGGGGAGCTGTTTTTT. It codes for CASSFLGRITGELFF.